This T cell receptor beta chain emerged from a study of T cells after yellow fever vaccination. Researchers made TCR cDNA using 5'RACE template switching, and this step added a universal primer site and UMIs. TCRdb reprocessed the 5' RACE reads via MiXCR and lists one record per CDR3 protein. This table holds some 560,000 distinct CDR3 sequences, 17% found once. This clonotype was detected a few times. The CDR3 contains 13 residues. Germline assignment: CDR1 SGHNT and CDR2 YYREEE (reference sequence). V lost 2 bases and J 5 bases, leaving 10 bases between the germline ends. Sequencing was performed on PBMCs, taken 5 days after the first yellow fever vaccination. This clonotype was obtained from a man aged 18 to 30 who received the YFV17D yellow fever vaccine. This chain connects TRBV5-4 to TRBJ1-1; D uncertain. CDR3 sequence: CASSFLGSTEAFF. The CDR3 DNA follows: TGTGCCAGCAGCTTTTTGGGCAGTACTGAAGCTTTCTTT.